These T cell receptor beta chains were read from a single sample in a study of a mutant IDH1 vaccine in newly diagnosed glioma. These receptors' antigens are unknown. The data were produced by immunoSEQ multiplex PCR, yet TCRdb's version contains in-frame clones alone and is incomplete. The sample yields about 40,000 clones, 80% to 85% seen once. The material was PBMCs, obtained from a glioma patient whose treatment included an IDH1 peptide vaccine. The receptors originated from a middle-aged man with glioma. Both conserved end residues are trimmed from each CDR3.

j_call v_call cdr3_aa
TRBJ1-1 TRBV5-1 ASSLAGGVPGGGTEAF
TRBJ2-1 TRBV19 ASTTSGSYNEQF
TRBJ2-7 TRBV4-2 ASSHGASEDYEQY
TRBJ2-2 TRBV5-1 ASSLVPSGSSGELF
TRBJ2-2 TRBV19 ASSIGGGGTTGELF
TRBJ1-5 TRBV7-2 ASSLIGRNQPQH
TRBJ1-1 TRBV5-6 ASSSSPHTEAF
TRBJ2-7 TRBV19 ASSTRPSGTSSYEQY
TRBJ1-1 TRBV6-5 ASSYSGREAF
TRBJ2-6 TRBV7-8 ASSFTSSGANVLT
TRBJ2-5 TRBV5-1 ASSSGGETQY
TRBJ2-7 TRBV5-4 ASIWGGPTIEQY
TRBJ2-1 TRBV19 ASSISNVQQF
TRBJ2-7 TRBV5-1 ASSYTATYEQY
TRBJ2-7 TRBV7-2 ASSLGDNSYEQY
TRBJ1-2 TRBV5-6 ASSRRGGSYGYT
TRBJ1-3 TRBV4-1 ASRSRAFGNTIY
TRBJ1-2 TRBV13 ASRRTDGYT
TRBJ1-5 TRBV27 ASTFRFHSNQPQH
TRBJ1-1 TRBV27 ASSLRAGNTEAF
TRBJ2-4 TRBV19 ATSTGGRAVNIQY
TRBJ2-5 TRBV4-2 ASSQDGLREFETQY
TRBJ2-1 TRBV29-1 SVSQGHEQF
TRBJ1-2 TRBV5-1 ASSLALGPGYT
TRBJ1-1 TRBV10-3 AISDLGGGTEAF
TRBJ2-5 TRBV6-1 ASSDQGFGTQY
TRBJ2-7 TRBV5-4 ASSLPGQLLEQY
TRBJ2-7 TRBV28 ASSLTSGRRDEQY
TRBJ2-7 TRBV4-2 ASSLGLEGHEQY
TRBJ2-2 TRBV28 ASSSRTDLTGELF